The source of this T cell receptor beta chain is a study of T cells in Graves' hyperthyroidism and ophthalmopathy. Study-wide points: Blood also showed most of the thyroid clonotypes that were expanded above 0.001.

This CDR3 spans 16 amino acids. Germline lookup yields CDR1 LGHDT and CDR2 YNNKEL (reference sequence). Trimming removed 0 bases from V and 0 bases from J, with 9 bases in between. This clonotype showed up many times. Antigen: not known. Graves' hyperthyroidism was deemed stable given no ophthalmopathy progression within 18 months. What was amplified from RNA transcripts were TCR beta CDR3 regions. When the TCR CDR3 underwent first-round RT-PCR, the HTBI primer set was used. TCRdb reanalysed the multiplex PCR reads using MiXCR and keeps one entry per CDR3 protein. The sample yields roughly 420,000 distinct CDR3 sequences, around 14% seen once.

V and J are TRBV3-1 and TRBJ1-5; the D is unclear. The sequenced material came from blood. This receptor was obtained from a young woman with Graves' hyperthyroidism. CDR3 amino acids: CASSQDMYSSNQPQHF. CDR3 DNA: TGTGCCAGCAGCCAAGATATGTACTCTAGCAATCAGCCCCAGCATTTT.